This TCR beta chain was captured in a study of blood T cell repertoires in COVID-19. Study overall: Specimens from acute and convalescent COVID-19 originated in the United States, Italy and Spain.

This clone has only one observation. This CDR3 comprises 11 residues. Germline loops: CDR1 PRHDT, CDR2 FYEKMQ (reference sequence). Trimming removed 2 bases at V and 6 bases at J, with 3 bases between. Source study methods: Reference gene primer amplification in the assay estimated nucleated cell counts. Assay used: immunoSEQ multiplex PCR; TCRdb lists only in-frame clones, some missing. That table supplies the V and J calls and clone size; D and trimming were determined from the DNA. Altogether roughly 70,000 clones are present, 80% to 85% being singletons, with the ten largest covering roughly 4.8%.

Specimen: peripheral blood. V and J are TRBV13 and TRBJ2-3; D gene ambiguous. The receptor was derived from an older woman with acute or convalescent COVID-19. The DNA of the CDR3 is TGTGCCAGCAGCTTACTGGATACGCAGTATTTT. As protein: CASSLLDTQYF.